The following is a T cell receptor beta chain sequence with its context. Trimming cost V 5 bases and J 4 bases, with 17 bases left between them. The CDR3 has 16 amino acids. CDR1 SGHTA and CDR2 FQGNSA come from the germline V gene. This sample was included in a study of blood T cell repertoires in COVID-19. Overall study: COVID-19 samples collected from the United States, Italy and Spain covered acute and convalescent phases.

Sequenced by immunoSEQ multiplex PCR; TCRdb stores in-frame clones only, minus some. The table includes tens of thousands of clones, 84% detected once. The receptor was isolated from a man aged 50 to 59 with acute or convalescent COVID-19. Sequencing was carried out using peripheral blood. The chain couples TRBV7-2 to TRBJ2-2, with D unresolved. Here the CDR3 reads CASSPAVVVGTGELFF. CDR3 DNA sequence: TGTGCCAGCAGCCCCGCCGTAGTAGTTGGCACCGGGGAGCTGTTTTTT.